The 24 T cell receptor beta chains below all came from one sample that was sequenced in a study of T cells after yellow fever vaccination (dated by TCRdb to between 2018 and 2020). Library generation was performed with 5' RACE. The reads were generated on an Illumina HiSeq 2500. TCRdb redid the processing of the public reads, applying fastp at Q25 and MiXCR, and retained in-frame beta chains. A single entry per CDR3 protein holds the most common genes and DNA from its merged rows. Recorded for this sample are roughly 520,000 distinct CDR3 sequences; roughly a fifth of them occurred a single time. About 16% of the sample is in the top ten clones. This specimen's treatment or condition label, per the study, means: live attenuated yellow fever vaccine strain. The input for sequencing was PBMCs, taken approximately 22 days after the first yellow fever vaccination. The receptors were sampled from a man between 18 and 29 years old who received the YFV17D yellow fever vaccine.

The CDR3 region is CSAGRGAYTQYF. The CDR3 DNA is TGTTCTGCGGGCAGGGGGGCATATACGCAGTATTTT. V and J are TRBV12-3 or TRBV12-4 and TRBJ2-3, with D possibly TRBD1 on 7 matching bases. The CDR3 runs to 12 residues.

This clonotype was seen more than once but under ten times. In DNA form, the CDR3 reads TGTGCCAGCAGCCCGGCGGACAGTGCCCTCAATGAGCAGTTCTTC. As protein: CASSPADSALNEQFF. The chain joins TRBV4-2 to TRBJ2-1; D perhaps matches TRBD1 (6 bases). This CDR3 is built from 15 residues. Trimming removed 4 bases from V and 6 bases from J, with 16 bases in between. CDR1 and CDR2 from the germline V gene are LGHNA and YNFKEQ.

The V gene is TRBV4-1, the J gene TRBJ2-2, with D perhaps TRBD1 (5 bases). CDR3 length equals 19 residues. CDR1 and CDR2 (germline): MGHRA, YSYEKL. With 1 base removed from V and 0 bases from J, the gap between germline ends came to 18 bases. The CDR3: CASSQGRTGYTSNTGELFF. The CDR3 region has the DNA TGCGCCAGCAGCCAAGGACGTACAGGCTACACCTCGAACACCGGGGAGCTGTTTTTT.

This clonotype was seen a few times. The rearrangement joins TRBV20-1 to TRBJ2-1, with 8 bases lining up with TRBD2. J lost 7 bases, V lost 1 base, and 3 bases had no gene match. Germline CDR1 reads DFQATT; CDR2 reads SNEGSKA (reference sequence). The CDR3 is 13 amino acids. CDR3 region: CSARVPSGNEQFF. The CDR3 DNA sequence: TGCAGTGCTAGAGTTCCTAGCGGGAATGAGCAGTTCTTC.

The V and J genes are TRBV29-1 and TRBJ2-5; weak D call: TRBD1 (5 bases). The CDR3 totals 14 residues. Germline V gives CDR1 SQVTM, CDR2 ANQGSEA. Trimming shortened V by 6 bases and J by 6 bases, and 20 bases separated the two germline ends. The CDR3, as DNA: TGCAGCGTAGCCGGCGCAGGGCTATTACAGACCCAGTACTTC. Protein sequence: CSVAGAGLLQTQYF.

The chain has TRBV24-1 and TRBJ1-5, with D possibly TRBD1 on 6 matching bases. CDR1 is KGHDR, CDR2 SFDVKD, per germline. The CDR3 extends over 15 amino acids. Between the trimmed V and J ends, which lost 3 bases and 1 base, there was a span of 9 bases. The CDR3, as DNA: TGTGCCACCAGTGATGGGACAACGAGCAATCAGCCCCAGCATTTT. Translating it yields CATSDGTTSNQPQHF.

The J gene is TRBJ2-1, the V gene TRBV7-6, with TRBD2 as a possible D gene (6 bases). V lost 0 bases, J lost 4 bases, and 13 bases lay in between. CDR1 and CDR2 from the germline V gene are SGHVS and FNYEAQ. The CDR3 loop spans 16 amino acids. As DNA, the CDR3 is TGTGCCAGCAGCTTAGCGGGCGGGGTGGGGTACAATGAGCAGTTCTTC. Its protein is CASSLAGGVGYNEQFF. Drawing the rest from reference TRBV7-6 and TRBJ2-1, the complete variable domain is GAGVSQSPRYKVTKRGQDVALRCDPISGHVSLYWYRQALGQGPEFLTYFNYEAQQDKSGLPNDRFSAERPEGSISTLTIQRTEQRDSAMYRCASSLAGGVGYNEQFFGPGTRLTVL.

This clonotype was counted only a few times. This chain connects TRBV5-1 to TRBJ2-7; 9 nucleotides line up with TRBD2. With V trimmed by 1 base and J by 2 bases, 7 bases remained unmatched. The CDR3 is 16 residues long. Germline V lookup: CDR1 SGHRS, CDR2 YFSETQ. The CDR3 sequence is CASSLSRAGGTYEQYF. The CDR3 nucleotides are TGCGCCAGCAGCTTGTCGCGGGCGGGGGGGACCTACGAGCAGTACTTC. Looking up the rest from reference TRBV5-1 and TRBJ2-7 gives the full variable domain: KAGVTQTPRYLIKTRGQQVTLSCSPISGHRSVSWYQQTPGQGLQFLFEYFSETQRNKGNFPGRFSGRQFSNSRSEMNVSTLELGDSALYLCASSLSRAGGTYEQYFGPGTRLTVT.

This clonotype was seen a handful of times. CDR3 bases: TGCAGCGCCCGAACTAGCGGGGGGGCTATCGGGGAGCTGTTTTTT. Translating it yields CSARTSGGAIGELFF. This rearrangement joins TRBV29-1 to TRBJ2-2, with TRBD2 matching over 13 bases. Trimming took 7 bases from V and 7 from J; bases not matched to a gene: 9. Germline lookup yields CDR1 SQVTM and CDR2 ANQGSEA. This CDR3 has 15 residues.

This clonotype was detected ten times or more. This chain joins TRBV5-1 and TRBJ2-1; a possible D gene is TRBD1 (5 bases). V gave up 3 bases and J gave up 7 bases, with 17 bases separating them. Germline lookup yields CDR1 SGHRS and CDR2 YFSETQ. The CDR3 has 15 residues. Written as DNA, the CDR3 is TGCGCCAGCAGCTCCCAGGCAGGGATCGAGAATGAGCAGTTCTTC. This sequence encodes CASSSQAGIENEQFF.

This clonotype occurred a few times. This rearrangement joins TRBV12-3 or TRBV12-4 to TRBJ1-2; 8 bases line up with TRBD1. V shed 1 base, J shed 7 bases, and the junction held 11 bases outside the gene matches. The length of the CDR3 is 16 residues. This CDR3 is CASSLGISGGAGGYTF. The CDR3 region has the DNA TGTGCCAGCAGTTTAGGGATATCAGGGGGCGCTGGTGGCTACACCTTC.

V is TRBV6-5 and J is TRBJ2-2, with 8 bases identical to TRBD1. Trimming took 0 bases from V and 4 from J; bases not matched to a gene: 4. Germline-derived CDR1 and CDR2 are MNHEY and SVGAGI. The CDR3 is 16 amino acids. The CDR3 protein is CASSYSLQGGTGELFF. CDR3 sequence (DNA): TGTGCCAGCAGTTACTCTTTACAGGGGGGCACCGGGGAGCTGTTTTTT.

V and J are TRBV9 and TRBJ2-5, with D perhaps matching TRBD2 (6 bases). Per germline, CDR1 SGDLS and CDR2 YYNGEE. Trimming removed 4 bases from V and 2 bases from J, with 15 bases in between. The CDR3 extends over 15 amino acids. The CDR3 protein is CASSHGGPKQETQYF. CDR3 DNA: TGTGCCAGCAGCCACGGGGGTCCAAAACAAGAGACCCAGTACTTC.

This clonotype has just a few counts. This chain uses TRBV18 with TRBJ2-7; 7 nucleotides agree with TRBD1. Germline values: CDR1 KGHSH, CDR2 LQKENI. The CDR3 length is 14 residues. The V gene end was trimmed by 2 bases and the J gene end by 3 bases; junction bases not matched to a gene: 4. The CDR3 reads CASSPSTGDYEQYV. The DNA of the CDR3 is TGTGCCAGCTCACCATCAACAGGGGACTACGAGCAGTACGTC.

This clonotype came up a few times. CDR3 region: CASSPTRGHIEAFF. In nucleotides, the CDR3 is TGTGCCAGCAGCCCCACCCGGGGACACATCGAAGCTTTCTTT. The chain employs TRBV7-9 and TRBJ1-1; D perhaps matches TRBD1 (6 bases). The germline CDR1 and CDR2 sequences are SEHNR and FQNEAQ (reference sequence). The CDR3 consists of 14 residues. Trimming pared 5 bases from V and 8 bases from J, leaving 18 bases between.

The V and J genes are TRBV7-7 and TRBJ2-5; D unresolved. The CDR3 sequence is 14 residues long. Trimming cost V 5 bases and J 4 bases, with 14 bases left between them. The germline V gene has CDR1 SSHAT and CDR2 FNYEAQ (reference sequence). CDR3 bases: TGTGCCAGCAGCCCGACCCTAGGGCGAGAGACCCAGTACTTC. Translation gives CASSPTLGRETQYF.

This clonotype showed up just a few times. V is TRBV7-2 and J is TRBJ2-3; 8 bases match TRBD2. The ends lost 5 bases at V and 6 bases at J; junction bases unmatched: 7. Germline lookup yields CDR1 SGHTA and CDR2 FQGNSA. The CDR3 totals 14 residues. The CDR3 DNA is TGTGCCAGCAGCCCGGGGGGGGCCCGGGATACGCAGTATTTT. Residues: CASSPGGARDTQYF. Supplemented by reference TRBV7-2 and TRBJ2-3, the full variable domain reads GAGVSQSPSNKVTEKGKDVELRCDPISGHTALYWYRQSLGQGLEFLIYFQGNSAPDKSGLPSDRFSAERTGGSVSTLTIQRTQQEDSAVYLCASSPGGARDTQYFGPGTRLTVL.

The J gene is TRBJ2-1, the V gene TRBV29-1, with 11 bases matching TRBD1. Looked up from germline, CDR1 is SQVTM and CDR2 is ANQGSEA. J was trimmed by 10 bases and V by 3 bases; bases with no gene match: 5. The CDR3 is 13 amino acids. In DNA form, the CDR3 reads TGCAGCGTTGATAGGGGACAGGGGGACGAGCAGTTCTTC. Its translation: CSVDRGQGDEQFF.

The rearrangement links TRBV20-1 to TRBJ2-5; 8 bases match TRBD1. The V segment lost 0 bases and the J segment 5 bases; nucleotides outside the gene matches: 5. CDR1 and CDR2 (germline): DFQATT, SNEGSKA (reference sequence). The length of the CDR3 is 14 residues. CDR3: CSARDRGQGETQYF. Written as DNA, the CDR3 is TGCAGTGCTAGAGACAGGGGGCAGGGGGAGACCCAGTACTTC.

The rearrangement links TRBV20-1 to TRBJ2-3; D uncertain. The CDR3 is 13 amino acids. Germline V gives CDR1 DFQATT, CDR2 SNEGSKA (reference sequence). V was cut by 0 bases and J by 3 bases, with 7 bases left in between. CDR3 DNA sequence: TGCAGTGCTAGAGATACAGCGACAGATACGCAGTATTTT. It is translated as CSARDTATDTQYF.

This clonotype occurred a few times. The chain carries TRBV24-1 and TRBJ2-2; unclear D gene. Trimming cost V 4 bases and J 4 bases, with 6 bases left between them. CDR1 KGHDR and CDR2 SFDVKD come from the germline V gene. The CDR3 runs to 13 residues. The CDR3 DNA sequence: TGTGCCACCAGTGACACCAGCACCGGGGAGCTGTTTTTT. Translation gives CATSDTSTGELFF.

A few counts support this clonotype. The chain employs TRBV20-1 and TRBJ2-7, with TRBD1 identical over 12 bases. CDR3 length: 13 amino acids. CDR1 is DFQATT, CDR2 SNEGSKA, per germline (reference sequence). The junction had 3 bases not matched to a gene; V was cut back by 4 bases and J by 5 bases. CDR3 sequence (DNA): TGCAGTGCTACCCGGGACAGGGGGCACGAGCAGTACTTC. It encodes CSATRDRGHEQYF.

This clonotype turned up a few times. The chain uses TRBV9 and TRBJ1-6; TRBD1 agrees at 12 bases. CDR3 size: 15 residues. The germline V gene encodes CDR1 SGDLS and CDR2 YYNGEE. The V and J ends lost 3 bases and 10 bases, in that order; junction bases with no gene match: 5. The CDR3 coding sequence is TGTGCCAGCAGCGCCGGGACAGGGGGCCAATCACCCCTCCACTTT. It yields the protein CASSAGTGGQSPLHF. The complete variable domain, with remaining parts taken from reference TRBV9 and TRBJ1-6, reads DSGVTQTPKHLITATGQRVTLRCSPRSGDLSVYWYQQSLDQGLQFLIQYYNGEERAKGNILERFSAQQFPDLHSELNLSSLELGDSALYFCASSAGTGGQSPLHFGNGTRLTVT.

A few counts support this clonotype. The chain couples TRBV27 to TRBJ1-5; 7 bases are a match to TRBD1. The V gene end was trimmed by 6 bases and the J gene end by 5 bases; junction bases not matched to a gene: 13. The CDR3 has 16 residues. Germline V lookup: CDR1 MNHEY, CDR2 SMNVEV (reference sequence). In DNA, the CDR3 is TGTGCCAGCAGCCACAGGGCCGACAGGGAGGATCAGCCCCAGCATTTT. It translates to CASSHRADREDQPQHF.